Listed below are T cell receptor beta chains from one sample, sequenced in a study of blood T cell repertoires in COVID-19. Generated by immunoSEQ multiplex PCR, the TCRdb table keeps only in-frame clones and is missing some. The sample lists around 58,000 clones, around 78% occurring once. The specimen was peripheral blood. The origin of the receptors is a human donor in a cohort sampled during active COVID-19. Both conserved end residues are part of each CDR3. The order of the fields is D gene, clone size, J gene, V gene, CDR3 DNA, CDR3 protein. A D gene is named only where the DNA matches it firmly. Expanded clones are given a class, and other clones once, few, many or no size at all.

TRBD1 . TRBJ2-2 TRBV24-1 TGTGCCACCCCCGGGACAGGGGGGGCCGGGGAGCTGTTTTTT CATPGTGGAGELFF
TRBD1 . TRBJ2-7 TRBV5-5 TGTGCCAGCAGCTTTCGGACAGGGGCCTACGAGCAGTACTTC CASSFRTGAYEQYF
TRBD1 . TRBJ1-4 TRBV7-2 TGTGCCAGCAGCCTACGGACAGGGGGACTATATAATGAAAAACTGTTTTTT CASSLRTGGLYNEKLFF
TRBD2 . TRBJ2-7 TRBV5-1 TGCGCCAGCAGCTTGTCAGGACTAGCGGGAACTTCCTACGAGCAGTACTTC CASSLSGLAGTSYEQYF
. few TRBJ1-6 TRBV3-1/TRBV3-2 TGTGCCAGCAGCCCAGATTCACCCCTCCACTTT CASSPDSPLHF
TRBD1 . TRBJ1-3 TRBV7-8 TGTGCCAGCAGCCCCCGGGACAGGGCTACTGGAAACACCATATATTTT CASSPRDRATGNTIYF
TRBD1 . TRBJ2-7 TRBV7-2 TGTGCCAGCAGCTTGACAGGGGCTATCTACGAGCAGTACTTC CASSLTGAIYEQYF
. . TRBJ1-6 TRBV9 TGTGCCAGCAGCGTAGGTCCAGGAGGGGATAATTCACCCCTCCACTTT CASSVGPGGDNSPLHF
. . TRBJ2-7 TRBV7-9 TGTGCCAGCAGCTTCACAGGCTACGAGCAGTACTTC CASSFTGYEQYF
. . TRBJ2-1 TRBV7-9 TGTGCCAGCAGCTTAAGAGGGGGTGACAATGAGCAGTTCTTC CASSLRGGDNEQFF
. . TRBJ1-2 TRBV5-1 TGCGCCAGCAGCTCCCCCGGGATCAATTCCTATGGCTACACCTTC CASSSPGINSYGYTF
. . TRBJ1-6 TRBV6-5 TGTGCCAGCAGGTCCGGAAGCAGGGATAATTCACCCCTCCACTTT CASRSGSRDNSPLHF
. few TRBJ2-1 TRBV11-2 TGTGCCAGCAGCCCGGCGCAGGTTTTCCCGAATGAGCAGTTCTTC CASSPAQVFPNEQFF
TRBD1 . TRBJ1-2 TRBV3-1/TRBV3-2 TGTGCCAGCAGCCGTAATTTTAGGACAGGGATCGACTATGGCTACACCTTC CASSRNFRTGIDYGYTF
. . TRBJ1-1 TRBV11-2 TGTGCCAGCAGCTTGGGAACCGGGGGCGGGAGGACTGAAGCTTTCTTT CASSLGTGGGRTEAFF
TRBD2 . TRBJ2-3 TRBV6-4 TGTGCCAGCGGACCTAGCGGGGGCTCTGCAGATACGCAGTATTTT CASGPSGGSADTQYF
TRBD1 . TRBJ1-2 TRBV9 TGTGCCAGCAGCGTGTATCTTGAGACAGGGGGAGGCTACACCTTC CASSVYLETGGGYTF
TRBD1 . TRBJ1-4 TRBV7-9 TGTGCCAGCAGCTTGGGGACAGTTGCAACTAATGAAAAACTGTTTTTT CASSLGTVATNEKLFF
TRBD1 medium-sized TRBJ1-3 TRBV4-2 TGTGCCAGCAGCCAAGAAGGGACAGGGTTAAGAAACACCATATATTTT CASSQEGTGLRNTIYF
. . TRBJ1-1 TRBV4-3 TGCGCCAGCAGCCGAGGAGGCAAAGATGAAGCTTTCTTT CASSRGGKDEAFF
TRBD1 . TRBJ1-4 TRBV5-6 TGTGCCAGCAGCTTCGGACAGGGCTCTGAAAAACTGTTTTTT CASSFGQGSEKLFF
TRBD1 . TRBJ2-2 TRBV5-6 TGTGCCAGCAGCTTGGTTCAGGGGGTTGGGGAGCTGTTTTTT CASSLVQGVGELFF
. . TRBJ1-5 TRBV5-6 TGTGCCAGCAGCCGACAGGTCTCGAATCAGCCCCAGCATTTT CASSRQVSNQPQHF
TRBD1 . TRBJ1-2 TRBV19 TGTGCCAGTAGTATAGGGACAGGGGGCTATGGCTACACCTTC CASSIGTGGYGYTF
TRBD1 . TRBJ1-2 TRBV15 TGTGCCACCAGCAGCAAGCGTAGGACAGGGGTAGACTATGGCTACACCTTC CATSSKRRTGVDYGYTF
. few TRBJ1-4 TRBV9 TGTGCCAGCAGCCTGAAATCAGGATCTGATGAAAAACTGTTTTTT CASSLKSGSDEKLFF
. . TRBJ1-2 TRBV23-1 TGCGCCAGCCTTGACAGAAACTATGGCTACACCTTC CASLDRNYGYTF
TRBD1 . TRBJ1-5 TRBV28 TGTGCCAGCAGTCCACGGGACAGGGGTGTTCAGCCCCAGCATTTT CASSPRDRGVQPQHF
. . TRBJ1-5 TRBV28 TGTGCCAGCAGTTGGGGCGCGGAGCCCCAGCATTTT CASSWGAEPQHF
TRBD1 few TRBJ1-5 TRBV6-5 TGTGCCAGCAGACTAACAGGGGGCGCAGGACAGCCCCAGCATTTT CASRLTGGAGQPQHF
TRBD2 . TRBJ2-3 TRBV6-2/TRBV6-3 TGTGCCAGCAGTTGGGCGGGGGGGGGTAGCACAGATACGCAGTATTTT CASSWAGGGSTDTQYF
. . TRBJ1-2 TRBV7-2 TGTGCCAGCAGCTCTGGCGGGGGCTACACCTTC CASSSGGGYTF
. . TRBJ1-5 TRBV2 TGTGCCAGCAGTCTAGAGCAGCCCCAGCATTTT CASSLEQPQHF
. . TRBJ1-5 TRBV7-8 TGTGCCAGCAGCGTTCTCGGTCGGGGTTATAGCAATCAGCCCCAGCATTTT CASSVLGRGYSNQPQHF
. once TRBJ2-1 TRBV3-1/TRBV3-2 TGTGCCAGCAGCCAAGACCTGACTTTGGGTAGGAGGGCCCCCCACAATGAGCAGTTCTTC CASSQDLTLGRRAPHNEQFF
TRBD1 . TRBJ1-4 TRBV5-1 TGCGCCAGCAGCTCCCCGGGACAGGCGGATGAAAAACTGTTTTTT CASSSPGQADEKLFF
TRBD2 . TRBJ2-5 TRBV15 TGTGCCACCAGCAGGGAAAGAGCGGGGGCAGAGACCCAGTACTTC CATSRERAGAETQYF
. . TRBJ2-1 TRBV11-2 TGTGCCAGCAGCTTACCGGGGAGCTCCTACAATGAGCAGTTCTTC CASSLPGSSYNEQFF
. . TRBJ1-6 TRBV7-8 TGTGCCAGCAGCCCAACCCAGGCCCCGCGCCGGACTTTGGGGTCACCCCTCCACTTT CASSPTQAPRRTLGSPLHF
. once TRBJ1-1 TRBV14 TGTGCCAGCAGCCTAGACAGGAACACTGAAGCTTTCTTT CASSLDRNTEAFF
. . TRBJ1-4 TRBV3-1/TRBV3-2 TGTGTCAGCAGCCAAGGGACATTAGAAAAACTGTTTTTT CVSSQGTLEKLFF